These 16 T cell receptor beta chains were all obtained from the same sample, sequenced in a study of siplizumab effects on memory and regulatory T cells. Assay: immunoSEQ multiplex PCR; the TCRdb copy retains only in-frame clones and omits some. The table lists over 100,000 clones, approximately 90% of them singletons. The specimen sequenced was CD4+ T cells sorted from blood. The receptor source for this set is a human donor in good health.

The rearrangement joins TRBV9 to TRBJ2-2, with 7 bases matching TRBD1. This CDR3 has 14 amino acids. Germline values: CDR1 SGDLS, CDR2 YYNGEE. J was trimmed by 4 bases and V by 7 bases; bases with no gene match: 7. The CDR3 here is CASQQGTTTGELFF. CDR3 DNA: TGTGCCAGCCAACAGGGGACGACCACCGGGGAGCTGTTTTTT.

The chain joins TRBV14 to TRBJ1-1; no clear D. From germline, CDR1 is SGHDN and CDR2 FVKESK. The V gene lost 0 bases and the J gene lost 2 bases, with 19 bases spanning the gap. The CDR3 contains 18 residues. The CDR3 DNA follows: TGTGCCAGCAGCCAAGATCATGGAAGGGCGCGGGGTAACACTGAAGCTTTCTTT. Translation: CASSQDHGRARGNTEAFF.

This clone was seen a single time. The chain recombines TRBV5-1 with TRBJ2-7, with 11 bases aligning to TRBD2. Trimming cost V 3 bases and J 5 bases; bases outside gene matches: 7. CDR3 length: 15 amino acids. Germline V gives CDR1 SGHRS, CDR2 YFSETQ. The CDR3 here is CASSSIAGGGNEQYF. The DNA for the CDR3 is TGCGCCAGCAGCTCAATAGCGGGAGGGGGTAACGAGCAGTACTTC.

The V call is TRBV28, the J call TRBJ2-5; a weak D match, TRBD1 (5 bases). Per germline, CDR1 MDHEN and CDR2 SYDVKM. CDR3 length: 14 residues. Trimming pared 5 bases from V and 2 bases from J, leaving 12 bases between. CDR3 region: CASSRSNRQETQYF. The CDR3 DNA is TGTGCCAGCAGTCGCTCTAACAGGCAAGAGACCCAGTACTTC.

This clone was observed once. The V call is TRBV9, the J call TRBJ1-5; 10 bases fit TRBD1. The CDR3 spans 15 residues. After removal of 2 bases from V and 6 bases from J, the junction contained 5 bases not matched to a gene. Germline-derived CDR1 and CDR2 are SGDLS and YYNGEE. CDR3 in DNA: TGTGCCAGCAGCGTGACAGGGGGCGCGGCTCAGCCCCAGCATTTT. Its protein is CASSVTGGAAQPQHF.

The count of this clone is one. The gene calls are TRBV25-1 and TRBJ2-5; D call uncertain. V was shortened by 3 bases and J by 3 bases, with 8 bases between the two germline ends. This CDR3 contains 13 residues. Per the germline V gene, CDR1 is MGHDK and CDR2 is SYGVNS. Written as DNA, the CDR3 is TGTGCCAGCAGTGACCCAGGAAAAGAGACCCAGTACTTC. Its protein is CASSDPGKETQYF.

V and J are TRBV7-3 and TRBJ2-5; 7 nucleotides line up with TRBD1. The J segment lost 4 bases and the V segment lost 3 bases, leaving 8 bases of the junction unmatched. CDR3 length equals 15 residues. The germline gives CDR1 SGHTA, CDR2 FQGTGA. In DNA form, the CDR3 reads TGTGCCAGCAGCTTCGACGACAGGGCAAGAGAGACCCAGTACTTC. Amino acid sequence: CASSFDDRARETQYF.

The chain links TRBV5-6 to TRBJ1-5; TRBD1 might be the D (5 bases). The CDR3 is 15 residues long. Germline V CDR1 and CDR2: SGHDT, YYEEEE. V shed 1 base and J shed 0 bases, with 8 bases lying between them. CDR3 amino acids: CASSLSGGSNQPQHF. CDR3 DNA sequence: TGTGCCAGCAGCTTGTCCGGGGGTAGCAATCAGCCCCAGCATTTT.

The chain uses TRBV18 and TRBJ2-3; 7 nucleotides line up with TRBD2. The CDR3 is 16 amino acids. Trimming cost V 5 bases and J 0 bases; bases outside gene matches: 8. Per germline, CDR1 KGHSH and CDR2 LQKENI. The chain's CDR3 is CASSSQRGGSTDTQYF. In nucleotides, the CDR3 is TGTGCCAGCTCATCACAGAGGGGAGGGAGCACAGATACGCAGTATTTT.

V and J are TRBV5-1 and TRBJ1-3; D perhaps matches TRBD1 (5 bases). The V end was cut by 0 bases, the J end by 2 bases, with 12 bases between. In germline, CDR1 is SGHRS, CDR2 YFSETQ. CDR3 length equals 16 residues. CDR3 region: CASSLEARGAGNTIYF. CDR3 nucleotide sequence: TGCGCCAGCAGCTTGGAGGCTAGAGGGGCTGGAAACACCATATATTTT.

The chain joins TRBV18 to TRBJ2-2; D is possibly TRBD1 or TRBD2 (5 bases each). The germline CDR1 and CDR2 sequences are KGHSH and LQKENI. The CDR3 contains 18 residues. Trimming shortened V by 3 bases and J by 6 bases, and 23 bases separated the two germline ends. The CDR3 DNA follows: TGTGCCAGCTCACCGCGGGCGATAGCCGCAGGGCGGTCCGGGGAGCTGTTTTTT. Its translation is CASSPRAIAAGRSGELFF.

CDR3 region: CAWRAGSGGQETQYF. The CDR3 coding sequence is TGTGCCTGGAGGGCAGGGTCGGGCGGCCAAGAGACCCAGTACTTC. The chain recombines TRBV30 with TRBJ2-5, with D maybe TRBD1 (5 bases). CDR3 size: 15 residues. Trimming removed 3 bases from V and 1 base from J, with 15 bases in between. The germline V gene has CDR1 GTSNPN and CDR2 SVGIG (reference sequence).

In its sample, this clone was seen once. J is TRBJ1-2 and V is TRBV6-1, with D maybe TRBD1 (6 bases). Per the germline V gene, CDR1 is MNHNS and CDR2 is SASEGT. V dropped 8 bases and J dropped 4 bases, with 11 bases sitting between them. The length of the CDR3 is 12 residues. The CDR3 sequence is CASGGASYGYTF. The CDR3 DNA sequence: TGTGCCAGCGGGGGGGCTAGCTATGGCTACACCTTC.

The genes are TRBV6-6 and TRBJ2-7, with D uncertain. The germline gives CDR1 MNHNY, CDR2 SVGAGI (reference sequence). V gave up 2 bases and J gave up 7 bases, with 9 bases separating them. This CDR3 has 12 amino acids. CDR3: CASSYDRIEQYF. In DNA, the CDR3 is TGTGCCAGCAGTTACGACCGTATTGAGCAGTACTTC.

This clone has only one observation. CDR3 in amino acids: CASSGGRARTDTQYF. CDR3 nucleotide sequence: TGTGCCAGCAGTGGCGGGAGGGCCCGCACAGATACGCAGTATTTT. The chain combines TRBV6-5 with TRBJ2-3; TRBD2 agrees at 9 bases. Germline CDR1 is MNHEY and CDR2 is SVGAGI. The J segment lost 1 base and the V segment lost 5 bases, leaving 4 bases of the junction unmatched. CDR3 length: 15 amino acids.

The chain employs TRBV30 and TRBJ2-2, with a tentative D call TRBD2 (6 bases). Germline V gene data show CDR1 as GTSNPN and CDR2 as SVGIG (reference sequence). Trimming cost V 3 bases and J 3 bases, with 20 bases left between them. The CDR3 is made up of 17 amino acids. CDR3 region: CAWRRTNRDFHTGELFF. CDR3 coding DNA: TGTGCCTGGAGACGAACTAACCGGGACTTTCACACCGGGGAGCTGTTTTTT.